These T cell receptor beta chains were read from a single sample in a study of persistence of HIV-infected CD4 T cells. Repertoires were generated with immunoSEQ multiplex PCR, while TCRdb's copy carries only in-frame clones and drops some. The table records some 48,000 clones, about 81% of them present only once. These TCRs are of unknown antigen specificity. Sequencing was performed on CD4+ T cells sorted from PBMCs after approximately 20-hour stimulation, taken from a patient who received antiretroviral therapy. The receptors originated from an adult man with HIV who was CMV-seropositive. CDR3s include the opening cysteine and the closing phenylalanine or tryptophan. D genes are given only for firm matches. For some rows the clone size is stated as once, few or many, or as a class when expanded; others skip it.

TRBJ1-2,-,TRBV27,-,TGTGCCAGCAGGGGGGGGCCTCAGGCGGGCTACACCTTC,CASRGGPQAGYTF
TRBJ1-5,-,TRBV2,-,TGTGCCAGCAGTGAGACAACAAGGGTTGCTCAGCCCCAGCATTTT,CASSETTRVAQPQHF
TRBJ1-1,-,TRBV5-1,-,TGCGCCAGCAGCTTGGCCGGGCGTACTGAAGCTTTCTTT,CASSLAGRTEAFF
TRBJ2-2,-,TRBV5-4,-,TGTGCCCAATCGGGGACATTGAACACCGGGGAGCTGTTTTTT,CAQSGTLNTGELFF
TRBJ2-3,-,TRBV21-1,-,TGTGCCAGCAGCATACACACCCAATTCACAGATACGCAGTATTTT,CASSIHTQFTDTQYF
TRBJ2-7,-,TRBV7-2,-,TGTGCCAGCAGTTCCGGGGCCCAGGGCTACGAGCAGTACTTC,CASSSGAQGYEQYF
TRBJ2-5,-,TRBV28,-,TGTGCCAGCAGTTTAGCGGGGGCGCCTAGGACCCAGTACTTC,CASSLAGAPRTQYF
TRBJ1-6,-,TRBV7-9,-,TGTGCCAGCAGCTTAATGGTTAATTCACCCCTCCACTTT,CASSLMVNSPLHF
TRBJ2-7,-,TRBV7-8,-,TGTGCCAGCAGCTTAGAGGGGGGGCTTTCCTACGAGCAGTACTTC,CASSLEGGLSYEQYF
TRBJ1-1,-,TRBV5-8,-,TGTGCCAGCAGCTTGAGGACTTTGGTTGAAGCTTTCTTT,CASSLRTLVEAFF
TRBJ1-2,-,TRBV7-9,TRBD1,TGTGCCAGCAGCTTAACGACAGGGGATGAGGGCTACACCTTC,CASSLTTGDEGYTF
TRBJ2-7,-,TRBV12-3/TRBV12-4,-,TGTGCCAGCAGTCGCGGGGACTCCTACGAGCAGTACTTC,CASSRGDSYEQYF
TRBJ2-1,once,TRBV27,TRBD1,TGTGCCAGCAGTTGGGGACAGAAATTCAATGAGCAGTTCTTC,CASSWGQKFNEQFF
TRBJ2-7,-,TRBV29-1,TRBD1,TGCAGCGTTGAAGATCCTTTAGGGACAGGGGGTTCCTACGAGCAGTACTTC,CSVEDPLGTGGSYEQYF
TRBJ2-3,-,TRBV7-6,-,TGTGCCAGCAGCTCTCCTGACACCCCTAGCACAGATACGCAGTATTTT,CASSSPDTPSTDTQYF
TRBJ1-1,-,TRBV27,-,TGTGCCAGCAGTCAAACCGGGCGGCGTATTGAAGCTTTCTTT,CASSQTGRRIEAFF
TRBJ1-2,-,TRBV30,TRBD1,TGTGCCTGGAGTGTTACCGGGACAGGGGTTTCTCGCTACACCTTC,CAWSVTGTGVSRYTF
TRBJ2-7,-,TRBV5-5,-,TGTGCCAGCAGCGATACACGACGGGGGACCTCCTACGAGCAGTACTTC,CASSDTRRGTSYEQYF
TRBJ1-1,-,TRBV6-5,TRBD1,TGTGCCAGCAGCCACGGGACAGGGCGGAACACTGAAGCTTTCTTT,CASSHGTGRNTEAFF
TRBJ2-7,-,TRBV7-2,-,TGTGCCAGCAGCTTCTCCGGGACACTCGTCTCCTACGAGCAGTACTTC,CASSFSGTLVSYEQYF
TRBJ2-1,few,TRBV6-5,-,TGTGCCAGCAGTTACTCGGGTGTTTACAATGAGCAGTTCTTC,CASSYSGVYNEQFF
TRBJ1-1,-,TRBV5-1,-,TGCGCCAGCAGCTTGAGGGCAGCGGCTACGAACACTGAAGCTTTCTTT,CASSLRAAATNTEAFF
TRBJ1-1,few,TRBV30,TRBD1,TGTGCCTGGAGTGTTTGGGACAGGGCGACTGAAGCTTTCTTT,CAWSVWDRATEAFF
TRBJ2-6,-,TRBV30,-,TGTGCCTGGAGCCAGACCGCAGGGACTGGGGCCAACGTCCTGACTTTC,CAWSQTAGTGANVLTF
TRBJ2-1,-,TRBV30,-,TGTGCCTGGAGCGGCGCGCACCGTCGGAATGAGCAGTTCTTC,CAWSGAHRRNEQFF
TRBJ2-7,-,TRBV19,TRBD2,TGTGCCAGTAGGGGACTAGCGGGAGGTACCGGTGGGTTCTACGAGCAGTACTTC,CASRGLAGGTGGFYEQYF
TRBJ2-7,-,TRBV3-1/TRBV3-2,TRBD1,TGTGCCACCTCGCTGGGACAGGGCGACTACGAGCAGTACTTC,CATSLGQGDYEQYF
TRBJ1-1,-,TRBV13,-,TGTGCCAGCAGCTTAGTGAAGGGACCAGCTTTCTTT,CASSLVKGPAFF
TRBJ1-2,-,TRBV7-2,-,TGTGCCAGCAGCTTGGAAGCTAACTATGGCTACACCTTC,CASSLEANYGYTF
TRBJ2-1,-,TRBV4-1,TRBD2,TGCGCCAGCAGCCAAGAGCGGCTAGCGGGGACAAATGAGCAGTTCTTC,CASSQERLAGTNEQFF
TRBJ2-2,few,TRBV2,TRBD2,TGTGCCAGCAGCAAAGGACTAGCGGGGGCGAACACCGGGGAGCTGTTTTTT,CASSKGLAGANTGELFF
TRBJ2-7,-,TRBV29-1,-,TGCAGCGTTGAAGGGTTGGGGGGCGGTCCGGGGCTAGGCTCCTACGAGCAGTACTTC,CSVEGLGGGPGLGSYEQYF
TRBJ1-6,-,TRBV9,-,TGTGCCAGCAGCGTACCTCACAGCAGCTCCTATAATTCACCCCTCCACTTT,CASSVPHSSSYNSPLHF
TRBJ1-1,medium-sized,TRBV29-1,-,TGCAGCGCCCGAAGTGGGGGTATGAACACTGAAGCTTTCTTT,CSARSGGMNTEAFF
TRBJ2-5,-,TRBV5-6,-,TGTGCCAGCAGCCCCCTTTATAAGGGGCAAGAGACCCAGTACTTC,CASSPLYKGQETQYF
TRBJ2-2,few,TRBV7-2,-,TGTGCCAGCAGCCCTAGGGGGGCGCGTTTCACCGGGGAGCTGTTTTTT,CASSPRGARFTGELFF
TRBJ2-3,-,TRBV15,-,TGTGCCACCAGCAGAGGCGGGAATACAGATACGCAGTATTTT,CATSRGGNTDTQYF
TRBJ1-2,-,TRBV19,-,TGTGCCAGTAGTTTTCTCTACAGGGAGGGCTATGGCTACACCTTC,CASSFLYREGYGYTF
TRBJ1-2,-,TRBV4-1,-,TGCGCCAGCAGCCAAGAATCGTGGGGGACTACAAGGGGCTACACCTTC,CASSQESWGTTRGYTF
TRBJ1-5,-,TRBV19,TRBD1,TGTGCCAGTAAATATGAAGGCGGGACAGGTAATAGCAATCAGCCCCAGCATTTT,CASKYEGGTGNSNQPQHF
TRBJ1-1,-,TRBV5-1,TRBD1,TGCGCCAGCAGCCAGGGACAGCTCATGAACACTGAAGCTTTCTTT,CASSQGQLMNTEAFF
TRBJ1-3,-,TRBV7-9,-,TGTGCCAGCAGCTTAGGTTCCGGAAACACCATATATTTT,CASSLGSGNTIYF
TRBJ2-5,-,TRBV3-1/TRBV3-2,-,TGTGCCAGCAGCCTTGAAGAGACCCAGTACTTC,CASSLEETQYF
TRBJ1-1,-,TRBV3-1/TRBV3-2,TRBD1,TGTGCCAGCAGCCGATCCGGACAGGGGGTTCAAGAAGCTTTCTTT,CASSRSGQGVQEAFF
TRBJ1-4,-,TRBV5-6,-,TGTGCCAGCACTCCGGCGGGCGGGAGGAGTGAAAAACTGTTTTTT,CASTPAGGRSEKLFF
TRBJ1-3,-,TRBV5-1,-,TGCGCCAGCAGCTTGGGGTTTGGCTCAACGTCGGACACCATATATTTT,CASSLGFGSTSDTIYF